The 27 T cell receptor beta chains reported below all come from one sample, sequenced in a study of vaccination effects on CD4 cells after COVID-19. For these TCRs, the target antigens are not known. After expansion with viral peptide pools in the ViraFEST assay, antigen-specific CD4+ T cells were sequenced. Isolation of CD4+ T cells took place after approximately ten days of culture. All study participants received two doses of BNT162b2 or mRNA-1273 vaccine. The method was immunoSEQ multiplex PCR; TCRdb's version includes in-frame clones alone and lacks a portion of them. The repertoire holds around 22,000 clones, with about three quarters as singletons. This specimen consisted of CD4+ T cells from PBMCs cultured with HCoV-NL63 spike peptides, obtained after COVID-19 vaccination. These receptors came from a human donor who received a COVID-19 vaccine.

The V and J genes are TRBV9 and TRBJ2-3; weak D call: TRBD1 (5 bases). This CDR3 contains 14 residues. Germline V gives CDR1 SGDLS, CDR2 YYNGEE. Trimming stripped 0 bases from V and 4 bases from J, with 9 bases between. As DNA, the CDR3 is TGTGCCAGCAGCGTAGGACAGCCCGCAGATACGCAGTATTTT. It encodes CASSVGQPADTQYF. The complete variable domain, with remaining parts taken from reference TRBV9 and TRBJ2-3, reads DSGVTQTPKHLITATGQRVTLRCSPRSGDLSVYWYQQSLDQGLQFLIQYYNGEERAKGNILERFSAQQFPDLHSELNLSSLELGDSALYFCASSVGQPADTQYFGPGTRLTVL.

This clone came up a few times. V gene TRBV7-9 combines with J gene TRBJ1-5; possible D gene TRBD1, 5 bases. This CDR3 contains 14 residues. The V and J ends lost 2 bases and 3 bases respectively, with 8 bases between them. The germline CDR1 and CDR2 sequences are SEHNR and FQNEAQ (reference sequence). The chain's CDR3 is CASSLRGANQPQHF. For the CDR3, the DNA is TGTGCCAGCAGCTTAAGAGGGGCCAATCAGCCCCAGCATTTT. The variable domain in full, with the rest retrieved from reference TRBV7-9 and TRBJ1-5, is DTGVSQNPRHKITKRGQNVTFRCDPISEHNRLYWYRQTLGQGPEFLTYFQNEAQLEKSRLLSDRFSAERPKGSFSTLEIQRTEQGDSAMYLCASSLRGANQPQHFGDGTRLSIL.

Only a few counts were recorded for this clone. The chain is built from TRBV7-9 and TRBJ2-1; 9 nucleotides line up with TRBD2. The CDR3 extends over 16 amino acids. After removal of 0 bases from V and 7 bases from J, the junction contained 7 bases not matched to a gene. Germline CDR1 is SEHNR and CDR2 is FQNEAQ (reference sequence). CDR3 protein: CASSLASGSFSNEQFF. The CDR3 bases are TGTGCCAGCAGCTTAGCTAGCGGGAGTTTTAGTAATGAGCAGTTCTTC.

This clone has more than one count but fewer than ten. The CDR3, as DNA: TGTGCCAGCAGCGTACGGTCGGGGACTAGCGGTTCCGGGGAGCTGTTTTTT. It is translated as CASSVRSGTSGSGELFF. This chain uses TRBV9 with TRBJ2-2; 11 nucleotides line up with TRBD2. The CDR3 totals 17 residues. Trimming cost V 1 base and J 6 bases; bases outside gene matches: 8. Germline loops: CDR1 SGDLS, CDR2 YYNGEE.

This clone is large in the sample. CDR3 loop: CASSSYLGEQFF. DNA for the CDR3: TGTGCCAGCAGCTCCTATTTGGGTGAGCAGTTCTTC. The V gene is TRBV7-2, the J gene TRBJ2-1; D remains ambiguous. Deletions cut 4 bases from V and 9 bases from J, with 10 bases between. CDR1 SGHTA and CDR2 FQGNSA come from the germline V gene. The CDR3 runs to 12 residues.

The V and J genes are TRBV28 and TRBJ2-5, with 13 bases identical to TRBD2. The CDR3 has 16 residues. The V and J ends lost 4 bases and 3 bases, in that order; junction bases with no gene match: 5. CDR1 is MDHEN, CDR2 SYDVKM, per germline. The CDR3 coding sequence is TGTGCCAGCAGTTCTCCGACTAGCGGGAGGAAAGAGACCCAGTACTTC. Translating it yields CASSSPTSGRKETQYF.

V is TRBV5-5 and J is TRBJ2-7; TRBD2 might be the D (7 bases). This CDR3 spans 15 amino acids. Trimming took 2 bases from V and 2 from J, leaving 14 bases between them. Germline lookup yields CDR1 SGHKS and CDR2 YYEKEE (reference sequence). CDR3 in amino acids: CASSFAGAGAYEQYF. CDR3 in DNA: TGTGCCAGCAGCTTCGCGGGGGCAGGCGCCTACGAGCAGTACTTC.

This clone was found once. The chain recombines TRBV5-5 with TRBJ1-2, with D tentatively TRBD1 (6 bases). Germline-derived CDR1 and CDR2 are SGHKS and YYEKEE (reference sequence). Trimming shortened V by 0 bases and J by 3 bases, and 12 bases separated the two germline ends. The CDR3 runs 15 residues. The CDR3 DNA is TGTGCCAGCAGCTTGGTTTTAAGGGGGGACTATGGCTACACCTTC. It codes for CASSLVLRGDYGYTF. The entire variable domain, with the rest obtained from reference TRBV5-5 and TRBJ1-2, is as follows: DAGVTQSPTHLIKTRGQQVTLRCSPISGHKSVSWYQQVLGQGPQFIFQYYEKEERGRGNFPDRFSARQFPNYSSELNVNALLLGDSALYLCASSLVLRGDYGYTFGSGTRLTVV.

The chain employs TRBV19 and TRBJ2-7; 7 nucleotides align to TRBD1. This CDR3 is built from 16 residues. The ends lost 6 bases at V and 4 bases at J; junction bases unmatched: 15. Germline values: CDR1 LNHDA, CDR2 SQIVND (reference sequence). CDR3 sequence: CASSPRQTGYGYEQYF. CDR3 DNA: TGTGCCAGTAGCCCGCGCCAGACAGGGTACGGTTACGAGCAGTACTTC.

The chain joins TRBV13 to TRBJ2-5; the match to TRBD2 covers 16 bases. Germline V gives CDR1 PRHDT, CDR2 FYEKMQ (reference sequence). This CDR3 contains 18 residues. J gave up 3 bases and V 3 bases, and 7 bases lay outside the gene matches. This chain's CDR3 is CASSFSPGLAGGEETQYF. The CDR3 nucleotides read TGTGCCAGCAGCTTCTCTCCGGGACTAGCGGGGGGGGAAGAGACCCAGTACTTC.

The chain links TRBV10-3 to TRBJ2-1, with TRBD2 identical over 8 bases. The trim removed 6 bases at V and 7 bases at J, leaving 8 bases unmatched. The germline V gene has CDR1 ENHRY and CDR2 SYGVKD. This CDR3 contains 14 residues. The CDR3 loop is CAIRRTSNPNEQFF. The CDR3, as DNA: TGTGCCATCAGGCGGACTAGCAACCCAAATGAGCAGTTCTTC.

This chain uses TRBV19 with TRBJ1-2; weak D call: TRBD1 (6 bases). V lost 4 bases and J 4 bases, leaving 16 bases between the germline ends. Germline values: CDR1 LNHDA, CDR2 SQIVND (reference sequence). This CDR3 region has 15 residues. The DNA for the CDR3 is TGTGCCAGTAGTACCAAGATGGGACATAGCTATGGCTACACCTTC. It codes for CASSTKMGHSYGYTF.

This sequence joins TRBV6-5 and TRBJ2-3; 9 bases line up with TRBD2. Germline lookup yields CDR1 MNHEY and CDR2 SVGAGI. This CDR3 comprises 15 residues. Trimming removed 4 bases from V and 2 bases from J; junction bases left unmatched: 4. In DNA form, the CDR3 reads TGTGCCAGCAGTTTCGGACTAGCGCTCACAGATACGCAGTATTTT. This translates into CASSFGLALTDTQYF.

The chain has TRBV12-3 or TRBV12-4 and TRBJ2-3, with TRBD2 identical over 8 bases. The CDR3 consists of 13 residues. Germline trimming cut 2 bases from V and 5 bases from J; bases unmatched to any gene: 0. The CDR3 sequence: CASSLLAGDTQYF. CDR3 DNA sequence: TGTGCCAGCAGTTTACTAGCGGGAGATACGCAGTATTTT.

CDR3 protein: CASSIRGRYTDTQYF. The CDR3 nucleotides are TGTGCCAGTAGTATCCGAGGGAGGTACACAGATACGCAGTATTTT. The chain is built from TRBV19 and TRBJ2-3; perhaps TRBD2 as D (6 bases). The V and J ends lost 3 bases and 2 bases respectively, with 12 bases between them. This CDR3 has 15 amino acids. Germline values: CDR1 LNHDA, CDR2 SQIVND (reference sequence).

CDR3 nucleotide sequence: TGTGCCAGTAGTACTCTCCCGGGACAGGGAGAGCATGGCTACACCTTC. The encoded protein is CASSTLPGQGEHGYTF. V and J are TRBV19 and TRBJ1-2, with 9 bases that match TRBD1. Germline V lookup: CDR1 LNHDA, CDR2 SQIVND (reference sequence). With V trimmed by 4 bases and J by 6 bases, 12 bases remained unmatched. This CDR3 has 16 residues.

This clone was detected only a few times. This sequence joins TRBV9 and TRBJ1-2; no clear D. The V end was cut by 4 bases, the J end by 5 bases, with 15 bases between. CDR3 size: 14 residues. Germline loops: CDR1 SGDLS, CDR2 YYNGEE. The CDR3 DNA reads as TGTGCCAGCAGCACCCGTGACGGTGAATATGGCTACACCTTC. Its protein product is CASSTRDGEYGYTF.

This clone was picked up a small number of times. This sequence joins TRBV19 and TRBJ1-3, with D hard to call. Germline CDR1 LNHDA, CDR2 SQIVND (reference sequence). Trimming removed 10 bases at V and 0 bases at J, with 13 bases between. CDR3 length: 14 residues. DNA of the CDR3: TGTGCCACTTCTCTTCAATCCTCTGGAAACACCATATATTTT. It encodes CATSLQSSGNTIYF.

The chain combines TRBV3-1 (or the pseudogene TRBV3-2) with TRBJ2-5; the D is unclear. The CDR3 runs 14 residues. Germline V gene lookup returns CDR1 LGHDT and CDR2 YNNKEL (reference sequence). The V end was cut by 0 bases, the J end by 5 bases, with 10 bases between. This chain's CDR3 is CASSQDTVRETQYF. As DNA, the CDR3 is TGTGCCAGCAGCCAAGATACCGTCCGGGAGACCCAGTACTTC.

The chain combines TRBV18 with TRBJ1-4; D ambiguous. CDR1 KGHSH and CDR2 LQKENI come from the germline V gene. This CDR3 has 13 residues. Trimming took 2 bases from V and 8 from J, leaving 9 bases between them. The CDR3 DNA is TGTGCCAGCTCACCAGGCAATCTAGAAAAACTGTTTTTT. Protein: CASSPGNLEKLFF.

This chain's CDR3 is CASGRAGGENQPQHF. The CDR3 DNA reads TGTGCCAGCGGGAGGGCGGGGGGCGAGAATCAGCCCCAGCATTTT. V is TRBV2 and J is TRBJ1-5; perhaps TRBD1 as D (6 bases). Germline V CDR1 and CDR2: SNHLY, FYNNEI. V was clipped by 8 bases and J by 4 bases, with 18 bases between them. This CDR3 spans 15 amino acids.

The rearrangement links TRBV7-2 to TRBJ2-3, with TRBD2 matching 11 bases. The CDR3 has 15 residues. J lost 5 bases, V lost 2 bases, and 3 bases had no gene match. Germline V CDR1 and CDR2: SGHTA, FQGNSA. This chain's CDR3 is CASSLRLAGRDTQYF. DNA for the CDR3: TGTGCCAGCAGCTTACGACTAGCGGGAAGAGATACGCAGTATTTT.

The chain has TRBV6-1 and TRBJ2-5; 7 nucleotides match TRBD1. This CDR3 has 15 amino acids. Germline loops: CDR1 MNHNS, CDR2 SASEGT. Losses at the gene ends were 1 base for V and 5 bases for J; bases not matched to a gene: 7. The CDR3 nucleotides read TGTGCCAGCAGTGAAGATCAGGGGGTGGGGGAGACCCAGTACTTC. Its protein is CASSEDQGVGETQYF.

V is TRBV27 and J is TRBJ1-1; D unresolved. The ends were cut back, 6 bases at V and 2 bases at J, with 4 bases in the middle. Germline CDR1 is MNHEY and CDR2 is SMNVEV (reference sequence). This CDR3 has 11 amino acids. The CDR3 is CASRKNTEAFF. Here the CDR3 DNA reads TGTGCCAGCAGGAAAAACACTGAAGCTTTCTTT.

V usage is TRBV19 and J usage is TRBJ2-3, with TRBD1 matching 9 bases. Trimming took 4 bases from V and 5 from J; bases not matched to a gene: 7. Germline values: CDR1 LNHDA, CDR2 SQIVND (reference sequence). The CDR3 spans 15 residues. CDR3 loop: CASSSQQGAGDTQYF. CDR3 sequence (DNA): TGTGCCAGTAGTAGCCAACAGGGGGCCGGAGATACGCAGTATTTT.

J is TRBJ1-2 and V is TRBV7-9; D might be TRBD1 (6 bases). V was cut by 2 bases and J by 4 bases, with 14 bases left in between. This CDR3 region has 15 residues. Germline CDR1 and CDR2: SEHNR and FQNEAQ (reference sequence). CDR3 sequence: CASSLSRTELYGYTF. The CDR3 nucleotides are TGTGCCAGCAGCTTATCGAGGACAGAGCTCTATGGCTACACCTTC.

This chain connects TRBV4-1 to TRBJ2-3, with 11 bases that match TRBD2. The CDR3 covers 20 residues. V lost 0 bases to trimming and J lost 5 bases; unmatched junction nucleotides: 16. Germline V gene sequence: CDR1 MGHRA, CDR2 YSYEKL. Written as DNA, the CDR3 is TGCGCCAGCAGCCAAGAGGCTAGTTTCGGACTAGCGGGCTTAAGAGATACGCAGTATTTT. It yields the protein CASSQEASFGLAGLRDTQYF.